This T cell receptor (beta chain) was obtained from a study of cytomegalovirus exposure and HLA in healthy donors. Study outcomes and limitations: TCR beta V- and J-gene trimming, according to a later analysis, was linked to a missense DCLRE1C variant. A later analysis showed HLA-associated TCR beta chains outstripping equally common others in clonal expansion.

In the PCR, 60 Vbeta and 13 Jbeta primers were used. Data came from immunoSEQ multiplex PCR; TCRdb stores just in-frame clones and leaves some out. The table includes 150,000 to 170,000 clones, about 76% detected once. The length of the CDR3 is 15 residues. V was pared by 3 bases and J by 5 bases, with 6 bases of the junction left unmatched. The V gene's germline CDR1 is LNHDA and CDR2 SQIVND (reference sequence). Notes on this clone: What it binds is unknown.

Unrecorded immune exposures were likely, despite nominal health at sampling. The sequencing input was PBMCs. The chain has TRBV19 and TRBJ1-5; 8 bases align to TRBD1. This TCR was recovered from a man aged 25-45 years in good health and CMV-seropositive. The CDR3 is CASSISAGGYQPQHF. The CDR3 DNA reads as TGTGCCAGTAGTATTTCGGCAGGGGGCTATCAGCCCCAGCATTTT.